The 5 T cell receptor beta chains presented below share a single source sample, sequenced in a study of cytomegalovirus exposure and HLA in healthy donors. Use of 60 Vbeta and 13 Jbeta primers characterized the PCR. Repertoires were generated with immunoSEQ multiplex PCR, while TCRdb's copy carries only in-frame clones and drops some. The sample includes roughly 77,000 clones. Input material: PBMCs. These receptors all come from a man aged 25 to 45 in good health and CMV-seronegative.

The V call is TRBV5-8, the J call TRBJ1-1, with D unclear. The CDR3 runs 15 residues. V was trimmed by 2 bases and J by 9 bases, leaving 20 bases between them. CDR1 is SGHTS, CDR2 YDEGEE, per germline. CDR3 sequence reads: CASSFTGIIGQKAFF. In DNA, the CDR3 is TGTGCCAGCAGCTTCACGGGGATAATTGGTCAGAAAGCTTTCTTT.

V and J are TRBV6-6 and TRBJ1-1, with 7 bases identical to TRBD1. With V trimmed by 2 bases and J by 8 bases, 5 bases remained unmatched. Germline CDR1 reads MNHNY; CDR2 reads SVGAGI (reference sequence). The CDR3 spans 13 residues. The CDR3 nucleotides read TGTGCCAGCAGTTACGACAGGGAATCGGAAGCTTTCTTT. Its protein product is CASSYDRESEAFF.

The V call is TRBV7-2, the J call TRBJ1-6; maybe TRBD1 (6 bases). Germline CDR1 and CDR2: SGHTA and FQGNSA. V dropped 1 base and J dropped 7 bases, with 17 bases sitting between them. CDR3 length: 17 residues. Here the CDR3 DNA reads TGTGCCAGCAGCTTAGTGGGGGGGAGGGGGTGGAATTCACCCCTCCACTTT. Encoded protein: CASSLVGGRGWNSPLHF.

This chain uses TRBV11-3 with TRBJ2-7; tentative D call: TRBD2 (6 bases). The V gene lost 2 bases and the J gene lost 3 bases, with 11 bases spanning the gap. This CDR3 is built from 14 residues. Germline CDR1 and CDR2: SGHNT and YENEEA. The CDR3 bases are TGTGCCAGCAGCTTATACTTGCGGGACTACGAGCAGTACTTC. Its protein is CASSLYLRDYEQYF.

The chain joins TRBV5-4 to TRBJ2-7; TRBD2 matches at 8 bases. Germline V gene data show CDR1 as SGHNT and CDR2 as YYREEE (reference sequence). The CDR3 runs to 16 residues. V trimming: 0 bases; J trimming: 0 bases; junction bases outside the gene matches: 5. CDR3 in amino acids: CASSLALAGLSYEQYF. In nucleotides, the CDR3 is TGTGCCAGCAGCTTGGCCTTAGCGGGACTCTCCTACGAGCAGTACTTC.